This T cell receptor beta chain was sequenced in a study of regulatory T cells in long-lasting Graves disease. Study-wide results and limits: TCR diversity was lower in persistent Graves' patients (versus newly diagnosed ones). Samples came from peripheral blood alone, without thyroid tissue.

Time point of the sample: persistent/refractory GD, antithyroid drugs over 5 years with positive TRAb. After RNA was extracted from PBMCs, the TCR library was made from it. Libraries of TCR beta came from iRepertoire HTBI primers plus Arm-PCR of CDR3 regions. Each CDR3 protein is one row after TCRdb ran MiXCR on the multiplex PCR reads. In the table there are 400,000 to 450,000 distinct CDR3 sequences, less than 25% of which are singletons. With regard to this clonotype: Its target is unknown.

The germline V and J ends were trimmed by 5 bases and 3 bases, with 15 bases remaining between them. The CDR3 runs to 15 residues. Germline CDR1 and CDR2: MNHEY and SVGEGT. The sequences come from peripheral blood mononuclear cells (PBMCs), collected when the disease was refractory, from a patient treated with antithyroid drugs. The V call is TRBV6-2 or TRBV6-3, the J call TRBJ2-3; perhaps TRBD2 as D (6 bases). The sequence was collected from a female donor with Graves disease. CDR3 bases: TGTGCCAGCAGTCTCGAAGCGGGTAGAACAGATACGCAGTATTTT. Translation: CASSLEAGRTDTQYF.